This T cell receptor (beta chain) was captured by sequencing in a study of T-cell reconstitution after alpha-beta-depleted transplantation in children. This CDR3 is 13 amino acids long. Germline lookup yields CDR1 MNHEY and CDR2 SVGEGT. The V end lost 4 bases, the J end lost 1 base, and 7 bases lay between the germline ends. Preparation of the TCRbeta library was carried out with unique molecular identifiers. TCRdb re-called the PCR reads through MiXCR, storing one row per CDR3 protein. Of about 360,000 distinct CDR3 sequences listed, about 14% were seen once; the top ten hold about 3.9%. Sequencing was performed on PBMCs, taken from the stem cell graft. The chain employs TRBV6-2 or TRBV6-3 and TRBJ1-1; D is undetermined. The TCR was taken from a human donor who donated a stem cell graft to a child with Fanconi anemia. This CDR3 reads CASSSSENTEAFF. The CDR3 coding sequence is TGTGCCAGCAGTTCCTCGGAGAACACTGAAGCTTTCTTT.